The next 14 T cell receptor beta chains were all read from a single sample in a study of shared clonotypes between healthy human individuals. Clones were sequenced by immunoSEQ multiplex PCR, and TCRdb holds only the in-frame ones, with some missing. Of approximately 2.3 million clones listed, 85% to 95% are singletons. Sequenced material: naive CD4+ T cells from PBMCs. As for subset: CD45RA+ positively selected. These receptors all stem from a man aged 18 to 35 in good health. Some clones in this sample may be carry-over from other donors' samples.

Written as DNA, the CDR3 is TGTGCCAGCAGTTACCCCAGTAGGGCCGGGACCCAGTACTTC. The encoded protein is CASSYPSRAGTQYF. The chain has TRBV6-5 and TRBJ2-5, with unresolved D. CDR3 length: 14 amino acids. Trimming removed 2 bases at V and 7 bases at J, with 14 bases between. CDR1 MNHEY and CDR2 SVGAGI come from the germline V gene.

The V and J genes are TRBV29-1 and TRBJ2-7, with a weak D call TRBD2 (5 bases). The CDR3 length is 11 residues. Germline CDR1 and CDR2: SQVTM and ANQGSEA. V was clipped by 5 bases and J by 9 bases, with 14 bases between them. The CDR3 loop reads CSVLEGRGQYF. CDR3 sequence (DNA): TGCAGCGTTCTTGAGGGTCGGGGGCAGTACTTC.

CDR3 nucleotide sequence: TGTGCCAGCAGTACCGGGACAGGGGACCCTCAAGGGGAGTTCTTC. This encodes CASSTGTGDPQGEFF. This chain connects TRBV27 to TRBJ2-1; TRBD1 aligns across 10 bases. Germline values: CDR1 MNHEY, CDR2 SMNVEV (reference sequence). V was clipped by 5 bases and J by 14 bases; unmatched bases: 15. The length of the CDR3 is 15 residues.

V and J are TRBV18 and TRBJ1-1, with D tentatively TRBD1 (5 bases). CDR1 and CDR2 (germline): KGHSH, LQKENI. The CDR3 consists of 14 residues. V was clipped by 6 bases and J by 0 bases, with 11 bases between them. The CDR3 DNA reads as TGTGCCAGCTCCGCGACAGATTTGAACACTGAAGCTTTCTTT. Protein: CASSATDLNTEAFF.

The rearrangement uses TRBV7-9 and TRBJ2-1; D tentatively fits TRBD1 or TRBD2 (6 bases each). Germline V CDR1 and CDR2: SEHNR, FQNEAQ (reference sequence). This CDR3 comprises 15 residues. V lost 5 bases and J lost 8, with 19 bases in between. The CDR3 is CASSPQLGGYYEQFF. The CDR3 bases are TGTGCCAGCAGCCCACAATTAGGGGGGTACTATGAGCAGTTCTTC.

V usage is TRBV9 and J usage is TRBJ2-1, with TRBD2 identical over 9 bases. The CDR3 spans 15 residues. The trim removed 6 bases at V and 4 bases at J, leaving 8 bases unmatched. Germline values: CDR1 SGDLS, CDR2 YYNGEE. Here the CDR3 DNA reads TGTGCCAGCACCATAGCGGGAGCCGGTTACAATGAGCAGTTCTTC. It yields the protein CASTIAGAGYNEQFF.

This CDR3 is CASESREQFF. The CDR3 DNA reads TGTGCCAGCGAGTCGAGGGAGCAGTTCTTC. The chain has TRBV6-4 and TRBJ2-1; no clear D gene. Per germline, CDR1 MRHNA and CDR2 SNTAGT. Deletions cut 8 bases from V and 10 bases from J, with 9 bases between. The CDR3 covers 10 residues.

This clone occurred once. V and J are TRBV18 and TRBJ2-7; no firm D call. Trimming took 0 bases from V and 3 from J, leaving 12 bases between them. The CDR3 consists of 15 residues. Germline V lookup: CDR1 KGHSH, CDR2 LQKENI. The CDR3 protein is CASSPPPGLGYEQYF. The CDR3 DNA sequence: TGTGCCAGCTCACCACCCCCAGGATTGGGCTACGAGCAGTACTTC.

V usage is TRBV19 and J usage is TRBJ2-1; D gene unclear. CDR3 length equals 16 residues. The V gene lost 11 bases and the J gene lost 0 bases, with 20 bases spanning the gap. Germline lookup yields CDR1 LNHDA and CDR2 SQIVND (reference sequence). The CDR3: CAGRRSPLPSYNEQFF. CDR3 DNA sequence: TGTGCCGGCCGTAGATCTCCTCTCCCCTCCTACAATGAGCAGTTCTTC.

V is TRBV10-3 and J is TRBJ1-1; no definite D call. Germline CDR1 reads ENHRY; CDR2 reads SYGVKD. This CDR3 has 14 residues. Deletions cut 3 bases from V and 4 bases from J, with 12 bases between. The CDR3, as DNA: TGTGCCATCAGTGACTCGGGGTTGGGCACTGAAGCTTTCTTT. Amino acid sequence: CAISDSGLGTEAFF.

The DNA for the CDR3 is TGTGCCTGGACATACAGTTCAATCTACAATGAGCAGTTCTTC. Translating gives CAWTYSSIYNEQFF. V and J are TRBV30 and TRBJ2-1; D gene ambiguous. Trimming stripped 4 bases from V and 3 bases from J, with 13 bases between. The CDR3 covers 14 residues. CDR1 and CDR2 from the germline V gene are GTSNPN and SVGIG (reference sequence).

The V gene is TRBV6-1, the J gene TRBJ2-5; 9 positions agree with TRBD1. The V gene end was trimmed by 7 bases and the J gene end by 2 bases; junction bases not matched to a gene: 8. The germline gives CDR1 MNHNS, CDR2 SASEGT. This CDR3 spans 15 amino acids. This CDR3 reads CASKRQGVMQETQYF. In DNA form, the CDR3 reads TGTGCCAGCAAAAGACAGGGGGTAATGCAAGAGACCCAGTACTTC.

The CDR3 here is CASSQGLAGGPGELFF. CDR3 in DNA: TGCGCCAGCAGCCAAGGTCTAGCGGGAGGGCCCGGGGAGCTGTTTTTT. The V gene is TRBV4-3, the J gene TRBJ2-2, with 12 bases fitting TRBD2. The germline V gene encodes CDR1 LGHNA and CDR2 YSLEER. The CDR3 consists of 16 residues. V was clipped by 1 base and J by 6 bases; unmatched bases: 3.

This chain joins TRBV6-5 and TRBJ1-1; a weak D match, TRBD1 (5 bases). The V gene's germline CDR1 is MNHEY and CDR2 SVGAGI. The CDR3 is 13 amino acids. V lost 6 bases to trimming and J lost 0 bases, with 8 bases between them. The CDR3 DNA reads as TGTGCCAGCAGACAACAGGTGAACACTGAAGCTTTCTTT. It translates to CASRQQVNTEAFF.